This T cell receptor (beta chain) was identified in a study of T cell responses to AZD1222 COVID-19 vaccine. Worth noting for this clone: Its antigen is undetermined.

Per germline, CDR1 KGHSH and CDR2 LQKENI. The CDR3 totals 16 residues. The J segment lost 4 bases and the V segment lost 2 bases, leaving 5 bases of the junction unmatched. Study-wide results and limits: White British ancestry dominated among donors, who included more females, and clonal diversity was possibly underestimated. Reports say nearly half of spike-specific TCRs go after unmutated variant regions.

Here immunoSEQ multiplex PCR was the method, and the copy in TCRdb shows in-frame clones only, minus some. Of fewer than 150,000 clones in the sample, 89% were seen once. The TCR was taken from an adult who received the AZD1222 COVID-19 vaccine. V gene TRBV18 combines with J gene TRBJ1-1; 12 bases fit TRBD1. The sample here was peripheral blood, taken 28 days after the second AZD1222 dose. In nucleotides, the CDR3 is TGTGCCAGCTCACCAGGGACAGGGGGCGGGGGCACTGAAGCTTTCTTT. Its protein product is CASSPGTGGGGTEAFF.